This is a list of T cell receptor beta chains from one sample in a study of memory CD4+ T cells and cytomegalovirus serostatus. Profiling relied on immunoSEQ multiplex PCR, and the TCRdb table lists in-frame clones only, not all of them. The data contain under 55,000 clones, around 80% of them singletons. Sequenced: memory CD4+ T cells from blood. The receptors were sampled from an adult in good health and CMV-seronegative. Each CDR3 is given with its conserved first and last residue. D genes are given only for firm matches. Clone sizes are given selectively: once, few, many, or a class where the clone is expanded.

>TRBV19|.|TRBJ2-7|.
CASSIAGTQLYEQYF
TGTGCCAGTAGTATAGCCGGGACCCAACTTTACGAGCAGTACTTC
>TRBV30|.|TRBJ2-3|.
CAWASAADTQYF
TGTGCCTGGGCTAGCGCGGCAGATACGCAGTATTTT
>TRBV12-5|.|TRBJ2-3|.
CASGLGEATQYF
TGTGCTAGTGGTTTGGGGGAGGCTACGCAGTATTTT
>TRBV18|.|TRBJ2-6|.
CASSSLPREVLTF
TGTGCCAGCAGCTCCCTCCCCCGGGAGGTCCTGACTTTC
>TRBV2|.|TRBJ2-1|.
CASIRKRDYNEQFF
TGTGCCAGCATTAGAAAAAGGGACTACAATGAGCAGTTCTTC
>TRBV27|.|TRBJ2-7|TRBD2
CASSLSGLAGDFRREQYF
TGTGCCAGCAGTTTATCCGGACTAGCGGGAGACTTTCGTCGCGAGCAGTACTTC
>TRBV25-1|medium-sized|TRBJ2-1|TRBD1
CASSSGTAPYNEQFF
TGTGCCAGCAGTTCCGGGACAGCTCCCTACAATGAGCAGTTCTTC
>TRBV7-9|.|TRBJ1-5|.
CASSPGELFQPQHF
TGTGCCAGCAGCCCAGGTGAACTTTTTCAGCCCCAGCATTTT
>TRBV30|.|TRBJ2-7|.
CAGGQGWFEQYF
TGTGCCGGGGGGCAGGGGTGGTTCGAGCAGTACTTC
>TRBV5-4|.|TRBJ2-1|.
CASSLGSSSYNEQFF
TGTGCCAGCAGCTTGGGCTCGAGCTCCTACAATGAGCAGTTCTTC
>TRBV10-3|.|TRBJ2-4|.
CATLSKVKNIQYF
TGTGCCACCCTAAGCAAAGTCAAAAACATTCAGTACTTC
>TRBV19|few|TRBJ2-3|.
CASNFGSTDTQYF
TGTGCCAGTAACTTCGGTTCCACAGATACGCAGTATTTT
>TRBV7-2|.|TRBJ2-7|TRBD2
CASSNSGGPYEQYF
TGTGCCAGCAGCAACTCGGGGGGGCCCTACGAGCAGTACTTC
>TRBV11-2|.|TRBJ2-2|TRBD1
CASSLEGRGQSGELFF
TGTGCCAGCAGCTTAGAGGGCAGGGGGCAGAGCGGGGAGCTGTTTTTT
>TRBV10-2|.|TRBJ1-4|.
CASSSFLRTEEEREKLFF
TGCGCCAGCAGTAGCTTTTTGAGAACCGAAGAAGAGCGTGAAAAACTGTTTTTT
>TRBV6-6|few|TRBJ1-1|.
CASSYPDSRAFF
TGTGCCAGCAGTTATCCCGACTCCAGGGCTTTCTTT
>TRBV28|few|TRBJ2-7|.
CASTLRTGARSYEQYF
TGTGCCAGCACCCTCAGGACGGGGGCAAGGTCCTACGAGCAGTACTTC
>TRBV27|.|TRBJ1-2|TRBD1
CASSQFRDRGPKFYGYTF
TGTGCCAGCAGTCAATTCCGGGACAGGGGGCCTAAGTTCTATGGCTACACCTTC
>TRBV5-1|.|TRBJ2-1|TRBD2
CASSRGLAGGSYNEQFF
TGCGCCAGCAGCAGGGGACTAGCGGGAGGATCGTACAATGAGCAGTTCTTC
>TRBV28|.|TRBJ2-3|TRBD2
CASSYTSGRTDTQYF
TGTGCCAGCAGTTATACTAGCGGGAGGACAGATACGCAGTATTTT
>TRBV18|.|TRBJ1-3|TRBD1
CASSPFRDSSGNTIYF
TGTGCCAGCTCACCCTTCCGGGACAGCTCTGGAAACACCATATATTTT
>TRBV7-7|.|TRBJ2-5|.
CASSNHGLQETQYF
TGTGCTAGCAGCAATCACGGACTACAAGAGACCCAGTACTTC
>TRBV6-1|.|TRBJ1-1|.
CASSVGVWTEAFF
TGTGCCAGCAGTGTTGGGGTCTGGACTGAAGCTTTCTTT
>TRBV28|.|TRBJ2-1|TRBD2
CASSFEGGDSTEQFF
TGTGCCAGCAGTTTTGAGGGAGGGGACTCCACTGAGCAGTTCTTC
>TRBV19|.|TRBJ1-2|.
CASSISGAGSINYGYTF
TGTGCCAGTAGTATATCGGGGGCCGGCAGTATTAACTATGGCTACACCTTC
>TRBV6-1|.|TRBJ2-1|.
CASSEAFRGYEQFF
TGTGCCAGCAGTGAAGCATTCCGGGGCTATGAGCAGTTCTTC
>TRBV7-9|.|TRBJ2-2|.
CASREGDTGELFF
TGTGCCAGCAGAGAGGGGGACACCGGGGAGCTGTTTTTT
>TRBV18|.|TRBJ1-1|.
CASSPDDRTKNTEAFF
TGTGCCAGCTCCCCCGATGACAGGACTAAGAACACTGAAGCTTTCTTT
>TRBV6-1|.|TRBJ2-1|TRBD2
CASSEIGRTSGLIRSYNEQFF
TGTGCCAGCAGTGAAATTGGTAGGACTAGCGGGCTAATCCGCTCCTACAATGAGCAGTTCTTC
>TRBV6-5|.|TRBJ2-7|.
CASRGGGFPIEQYF
TGTGCCAGCAGGGGGGGTGGCTTCCCTATTGAGCAGTACTTC
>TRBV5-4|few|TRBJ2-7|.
CASSLSWRPYEQYF
TGTGCCAGCAGCTTGTCGTGGCGGCCCTACGAGCAGTACTTC
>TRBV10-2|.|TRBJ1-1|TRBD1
CASSEPGQGSPEAFF
TGCGCCAGCAGTGAGCCGGGACAGGGGTCCCCTGAAGCTTTCTTT
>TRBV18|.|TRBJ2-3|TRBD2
CASSPGLATDTQYF
TGTGCCAGCTCACCGGGACTAGCAACAGATACGCAGTATTTT
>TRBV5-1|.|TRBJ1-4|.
CASSLAGFNEKLFF
TGCGCCAGCAGCTTGGCAGGTTTTAATGAAAAACTGTTTTTT
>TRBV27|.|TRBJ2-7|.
CASSPGRAGGVLYEQYF
TGTGCCAGCAGCCCTGGCCGTGCGGGCGGGGTATTATACGAGCAGTACTTC
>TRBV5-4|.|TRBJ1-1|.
CASSLVWNTEAFF
TGTGCCAGCAGCTTGGTGTGGAACACTGAAGCTTTCTTT
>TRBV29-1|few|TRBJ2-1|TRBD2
CSVEDLGNRGGLAGVYNEQFF
TGCAGCGTTGAAGATCTTGGTAACAGGGGGGGACTAGCGGGAGTATACAATGAGCAGTTCTTC
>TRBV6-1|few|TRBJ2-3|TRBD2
CASSEKIAGVFTDTQYF
TGTGCCAGCAGTGAAAAAATAGCGGGGGTATTCACAGATACGCAGTATTTT
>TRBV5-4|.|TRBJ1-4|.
CASSLFVGFGRGGEKLFF
TGTGCCAGCAGCTTATTTGTCGGATTCGGACGCGGGGGTGAAAAACTGTTTTTT
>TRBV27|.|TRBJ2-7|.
CASSLRRGYEQYF
TGTGCCAGCAGTTTGCGTCGAGGCTACGAGCAGTACTTC
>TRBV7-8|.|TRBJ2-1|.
CASSLSNEQFF
TGTGCCAGCAGCTTAAGCAATGAGCAGTTCTTC
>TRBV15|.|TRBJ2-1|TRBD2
CATSIRSGRSYNEQFF
TGTGCCACCAGCATCAGAAGCGGGAGGTCCTACAATGAGCAGTTCTTC
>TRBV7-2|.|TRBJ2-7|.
CASSLAGGADYEQYF
TGTGCCAGCAGCTTAGCCGGCGGTGCGGACTACGAGCAGTACTTC
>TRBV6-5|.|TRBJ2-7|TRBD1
CASSSPRGTGMHEQYF
TGTGCCAGCAGTTCTCCCCGGGGGACAGGGATGCACGAGCAGTACTTC